The clone carrying this TCR beta chain was detected only a few times. The antigen is undetermined. The entry originates in a study of blood T cells in healthy people across ages. Study-wide results and limits: Age showed a roughly linear inverse relationship with TCR beta diversity per million T cells. Donor CMV infection status was unknown, possibly confounding age-related changes in expanded clonotypes.

The CDR3 is made up of 15 amino acids. From germline, CDR1 is MNHNS and CDR2 SASEGT. V lost 6 bases and J 2 bases, leaving 15 bases between the germline ends. The second PCR ran about 6 to 11 cycles with a sample-barcoded 5' primer and J-beta primers. Every cDNA molecule bore a tag from a template-switch adaptor containing 12 random nucleotides. Researchers report that each sample yielded at least 3 million CDR3-containing paired-end reads. TCRdb reanalysed the 5' RACE reads using MiXCR and keeps one entry per CDR3 protein. The table lists about 380,000 distinct CDR3 sequences, roughly half of them singletons.

The chain couples TRBV6-1 to TRBJ2-3; D ambiguous. Sequencing was performed on blood. This receptor was taken from a man aged 55-75 years in good health. Written as DNA, the CDR3 is TGTGCCAGCAGAAAGACCCCGTTGCACACAGATACGCAGTATTTT. Translating gives CASRKTPLHTDTQYF.